This T cell receptor beta chain was captured by sequencing in a study of monozygotic twins with inflammatory bowel disease. An amount of about 4,000 ng of total RNA was used for each TCR library. TCRdb re-called the 5' RACE reads; one entry per CDR3 protein, DNA not given. This specimen shows 400,000 or so distinct CDR3 sequences; the ten leading clones hold roughly 2.3%. The CDR3 sequence is 15 residues long. Germline-derived CDR1 and CDR2 are SGHTA and FQGNSA. The TCR sequence derives from a human donor with ulcerative colitis or Crohn's disease, or a healthy co-twin of an affected twin (not recorded which). Material: blood. This rearrangement joins TRBV7-2 to TRBJ2-7. Here the CDR3 reads CASSSGRSGVYEQYF. Complete variable domain (other parts from reference TRBV7-2 and TRBJ2-7): GAGVSQSPSNKVTEKGKDVELRCDPISGHTALYWYRQSLGQGLEFLIYFQGNSAPDKSGLPSDRFSAERTGGSVSTLTIQRTQQEDSAVYLCASSSGRSGVYEQYFGPGTRLTVT.